This TCR beta chain was identified during a study of shared clonotypes between healthy human individuals. Study at large: Each donor's CD8 memory used one plate, CD8 naive two, each CD4 subset three. Study-wide results and limits: Against clonotypes common to all four donors, non-shared ones had lower generation probabilities.

The naive CD8 subset, CD45RO-negative cells positively selected for CCR7, excluded terminally differentiated effector memory CD45RA+ cells. Study donors comprised healthy, HIV-negative adults devoid of recent acute infection or vaccination. Every contributor of samples was a Caucasian grown-up residing in Nashville, Tennessee. TCRdb's copy holds only in-frame clones and misses some; the assay was immunoSEQ multiplex PCR. The repertoire consists of about 2.2 million clones, with just over 90% occurring once and the leading ten covering more than 1.5%. This CDR3 comprises 13 residues. Trimming took off 1 base at V and 4 bases at J, with 8 bases between the two ends. The germline V gene encodes CDR1 SGDLS and CDR2 YYNGEE. A remark on this clone: Antigen specificity is unknown.

This clonotype was sampled from a man between 18 and 35 years old in good health. Some clones in this sample may be carry-over from other donors' samples. The chain employs TRBV9 and TRBJ1-1; no reliable D call. Sequenced sample: naive CD8+ T cells from PBMCs. The CDR3: CASSVRLSTEAFF. CDR3 sequence (DNA): TGTGCCAGCAGCGTACGCCTTTCCACTGAAGCTTTCTTT.